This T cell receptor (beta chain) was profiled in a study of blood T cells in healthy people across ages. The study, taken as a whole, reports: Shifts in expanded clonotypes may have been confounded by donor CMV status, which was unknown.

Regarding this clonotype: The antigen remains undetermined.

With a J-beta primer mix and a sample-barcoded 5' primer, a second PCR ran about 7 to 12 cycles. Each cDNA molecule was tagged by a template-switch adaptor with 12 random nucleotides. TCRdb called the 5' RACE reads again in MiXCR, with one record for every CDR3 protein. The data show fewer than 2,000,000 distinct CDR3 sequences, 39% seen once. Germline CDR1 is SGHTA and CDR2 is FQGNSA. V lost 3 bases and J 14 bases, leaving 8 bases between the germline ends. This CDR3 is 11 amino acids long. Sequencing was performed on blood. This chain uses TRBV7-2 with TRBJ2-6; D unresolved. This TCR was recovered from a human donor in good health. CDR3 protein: CASSFLGFLTF. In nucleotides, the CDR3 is TGTGCCAGCAGCTTTTTGGGGTTCCTGACTTTC. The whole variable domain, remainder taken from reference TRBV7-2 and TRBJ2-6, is GAGVSQSPSNKVTEKGKDVELRCDPISGHTALYWYRQSLGQGLEFLIYFQGNSAPDKSGLPSDRFSAERTGGSVSTLTIQRTQQEDSAVYLCASSFLGFLTFGAGSRLTVL.